This T cell receptor (beta chain) was identified in a study of blood T cell repertoires in COVID-19. The overall study: From the United States, Italy and Spain came samples of acute and convalescent COVID-19. Sources were T cells, B-cell-depleted T cells, or PBMCs; the material itself was cDNA or gDNA.

Authors' data handling: Scientists estimated how many nucleated cells there were by amplifying reference gene primers. Clones were sequenced by immunoSEQ multiplex PCR, and TCRdb holds only the in-frame ones, with some missing. V and J calls and clone size come straight from that table; D and trimming were deduced from the DNA. Of approximately 150,000 clones listed, around 88% are singletons. Trimming stripped 1 base from V and 5 bases from J, with 12 bases between. The CDR3 runs 15 residues. In germline, CDR1 is SGHTA, CDR2 FQGNSA. The source of this sequence is a human donor in a cohort sampled during active COVID-19. V and J are TRBV7-2 and TRBJ2-1; tentative D call: TRBD1 (6 bases). Sequenced input: peripheral blood. The DNA of the CDR3 is TGTGCCAGCAGCTTAGGGGCAGGGGCTAACAATGAGCAGTTCTTC. Translation gives CASSLGAGANNEQFF.